This T cell receptor beta chain stems from a study of blood T cells in healthy people across ages. This CDR3 is built from 18 residues. Losses at the gene ends were 3 bases for V and 3 bases for J; bases not matched to a gene: 17. Germline V gives CDR1 SNHLY, CDR2 FYNNEI. Healthy individuals of Caucasian origin from Russia, aged roughly 6 to 90, served as donors. Using a J-beta primer mix together with a sample-barcoded 5' primer, a second PCR was run for roughly 7 to 11 cycles. From the 5' RACE reads, TCRdb called clonotypes with MiXCR, one entry per CDR3 protein. The profile covers approximately 490,000 distinct CDR3 sequences, with about 25% appearing a single time and roughly 9.4% taken by the ten largest. The sample was also linked to a second study, of T cells of mothers and their children. This second report adds: Every mother produced more than 9.5 million TCR beta CDR3 reads, whereas every child provided about 3 million. Related mother and child pairs showed slightly greater overlap (not significant) than unrelated pairs did. The authors identified no persistent microchimeric T cell clones.

This clonotype was sampled from a boy between 10 and 17 years old in good health. This rearrangement joins TRBV2 to TRBJ2-7; 7 bases fit TRBD2. Sequencing input: blood. As DNA, the CDR3 is TGTGCCAGCAGTGAGGAGGGTGTTTTAGTAGCGGGTGTCTACGAGCAGTACTTC. Translated: CASSEEGVLVAGVYEQYF. The full variable domain, in which reference TRBV2 and TRBJ2-7 provide the parts outside the CDR3, is EPEVTQTPSHQVTQMGQEVILRCVPISNHLYFYWYRQILGQKVEFLVSFYNNEISEKSEIFDDQFSVERPDGSNFTLKIRSTKLEDSAMYFCASSEEGVLVAGVYEQYFGPGTRLTVT.